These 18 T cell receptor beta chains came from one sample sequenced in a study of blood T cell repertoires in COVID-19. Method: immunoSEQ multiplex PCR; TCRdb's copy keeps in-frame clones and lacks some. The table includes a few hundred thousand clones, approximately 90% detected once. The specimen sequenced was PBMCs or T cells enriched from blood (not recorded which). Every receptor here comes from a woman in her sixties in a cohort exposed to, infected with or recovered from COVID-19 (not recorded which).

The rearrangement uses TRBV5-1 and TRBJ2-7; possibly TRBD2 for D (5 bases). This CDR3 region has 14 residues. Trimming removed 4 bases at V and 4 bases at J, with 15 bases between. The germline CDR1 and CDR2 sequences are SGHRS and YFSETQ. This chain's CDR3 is CASSPTGWGYEQYF. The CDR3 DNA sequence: TGCGCCAGCAGCCCCACGGGATGGGGATACGAGCAGTACTTC.

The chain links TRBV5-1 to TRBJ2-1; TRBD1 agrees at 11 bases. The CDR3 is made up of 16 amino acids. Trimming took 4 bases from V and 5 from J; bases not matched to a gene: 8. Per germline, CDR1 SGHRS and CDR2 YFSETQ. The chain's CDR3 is CASSPTPGQGDNEQFF. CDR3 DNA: TGCGCCAGCAGCCCTACTCCGGGACAGGGGGACAATGAGCAGTTCTTC.

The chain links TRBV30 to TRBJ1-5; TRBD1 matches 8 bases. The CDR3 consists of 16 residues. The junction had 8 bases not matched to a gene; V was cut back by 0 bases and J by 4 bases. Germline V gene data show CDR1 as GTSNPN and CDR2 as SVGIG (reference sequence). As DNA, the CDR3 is TGTGCCTGGAGTGTACCAAGGACAGGGACTAATCAGCCCCAGCATTTT. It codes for CAWSVPRTGTNQPQHF.

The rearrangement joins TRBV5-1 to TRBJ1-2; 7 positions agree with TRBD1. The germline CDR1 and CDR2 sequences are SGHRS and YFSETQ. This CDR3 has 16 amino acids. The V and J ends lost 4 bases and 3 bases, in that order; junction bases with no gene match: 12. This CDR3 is CASSPIAGQGDYGYTF. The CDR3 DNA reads TGCGCCAGCAGCCCTATAGCTGGGCAGGGGGACTATGGCTACACCTTC.

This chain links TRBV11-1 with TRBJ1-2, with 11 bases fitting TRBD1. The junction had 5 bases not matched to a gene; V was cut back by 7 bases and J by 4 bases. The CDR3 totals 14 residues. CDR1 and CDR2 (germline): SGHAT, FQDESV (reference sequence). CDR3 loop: CASTPDRGLYGYTF. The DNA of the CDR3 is TGTGCCAGCACCCCGGACAGGGGGCTCTATGGCTACACCTTC.

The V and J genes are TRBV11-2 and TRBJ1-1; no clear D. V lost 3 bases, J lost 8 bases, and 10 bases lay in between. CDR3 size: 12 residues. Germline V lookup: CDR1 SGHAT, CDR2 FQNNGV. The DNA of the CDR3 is TGTGCCAGCAGCTTCCGCGGGATCGAAGCTTTCTTT. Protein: CASSFRGIEAFF.

CDR3 coding DNA: TGTGCCAGTAGTAATGGCGGGAGGACAGATACGCAGTATTTT. Its translation is CASSNGGRTDTQYF. The chain recombines TRBV19 with TRBJ2-3; TRBD2 matches 8 bases. The V gene's germline CDR1 is LNHDA and CDR2 SQIVND (reference sequence). This CDR3 is built from 14 residues. The V and J ends lost 4 bases and 3 bases, in that order; junction bases with no gene match: 3.

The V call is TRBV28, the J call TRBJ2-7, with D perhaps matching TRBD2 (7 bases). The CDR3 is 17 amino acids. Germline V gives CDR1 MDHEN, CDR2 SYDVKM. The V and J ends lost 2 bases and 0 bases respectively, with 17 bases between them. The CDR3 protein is CASSLAGGGGSSYEQYF. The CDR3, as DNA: TGTGCCAGCAGTTTAGCGGGCGGGGGCGGCAGCTCCTACGAGCAGTACTTC.

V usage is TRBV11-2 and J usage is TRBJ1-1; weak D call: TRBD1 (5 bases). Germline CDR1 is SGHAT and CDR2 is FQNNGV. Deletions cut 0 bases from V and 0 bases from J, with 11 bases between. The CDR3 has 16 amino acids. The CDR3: CASSLEFETVNTEAFF. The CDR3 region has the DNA TGTGCCAGCAGCTTAGAATTTGAGACAGTGAACACTGAAGCTTTCTTT. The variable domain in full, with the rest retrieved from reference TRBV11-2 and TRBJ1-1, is EAGVAQSPRYKIIEKRQSVAFWCNPISGHATLYWYQQILGQGPKLLIQFQNNGVVDDSQLPKDRFSAERLKGVDSTLKIQPAKLEDSAVYLCASSLEFETVNTEAFFGQGTRLTVV.

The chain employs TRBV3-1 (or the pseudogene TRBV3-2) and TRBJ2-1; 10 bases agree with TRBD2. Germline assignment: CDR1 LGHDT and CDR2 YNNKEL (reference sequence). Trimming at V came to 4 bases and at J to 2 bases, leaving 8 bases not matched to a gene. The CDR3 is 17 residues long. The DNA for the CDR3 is TGTGCCAGCAGCCTCCAAATGACTAGCGGGCCCTACAATGAGCAGTTCTTC. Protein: CASSLQMTSGPYNEQFF.

The CDR3 bases are TGTGCCAGCAGTTTATACAGGGCCACCTCCTACGAGCAGTACTTC. It encodes CASSLYRATSYEQYF. The chain links TRBV28 to TRBJ2-7; weak D call: TRBD1 (6 bases). Germline CDR1 is MDHEN and CDR2 is SYDVKM. The CDR3 has 15 residues. Deletions cut 1 base from V and 0 bases from J, with 10 bases between.

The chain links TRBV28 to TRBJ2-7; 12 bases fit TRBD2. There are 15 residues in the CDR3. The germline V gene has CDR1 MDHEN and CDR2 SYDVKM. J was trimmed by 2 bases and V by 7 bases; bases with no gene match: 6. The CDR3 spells CASIRTSGDTYEQYF. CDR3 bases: TGTGCCAGCATTCGGACTAGCGGGGATACCTACGAGCAGTACTTC.

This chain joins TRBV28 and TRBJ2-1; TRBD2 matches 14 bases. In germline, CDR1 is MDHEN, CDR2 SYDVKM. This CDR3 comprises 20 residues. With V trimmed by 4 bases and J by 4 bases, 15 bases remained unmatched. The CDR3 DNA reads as TGTGCCAGCAGTTCGACAGGGGCCGGGACTAGCGGGAGACCGTACAATGAGCAGTTCTTC. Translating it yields CASSSTGAGTSGRPYNEQFF.

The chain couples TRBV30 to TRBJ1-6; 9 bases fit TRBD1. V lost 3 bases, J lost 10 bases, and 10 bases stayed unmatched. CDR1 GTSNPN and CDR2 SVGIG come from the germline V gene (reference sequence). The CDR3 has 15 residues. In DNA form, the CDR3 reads TGTGCCTGGAGCGGGGACAGGGCCGGTCGGTCACCCCTCCACTTT. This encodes CAWSGDRAGRSPLHF.

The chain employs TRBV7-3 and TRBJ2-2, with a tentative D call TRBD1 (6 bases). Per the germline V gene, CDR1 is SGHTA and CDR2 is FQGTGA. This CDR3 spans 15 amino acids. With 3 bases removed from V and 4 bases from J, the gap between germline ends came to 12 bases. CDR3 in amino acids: CASSLQGPGTGELFF. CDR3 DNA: TGTGCCAGCAGCTTGCAGGGGCCCGGCACCGGGGAGCTGTTTTTT.

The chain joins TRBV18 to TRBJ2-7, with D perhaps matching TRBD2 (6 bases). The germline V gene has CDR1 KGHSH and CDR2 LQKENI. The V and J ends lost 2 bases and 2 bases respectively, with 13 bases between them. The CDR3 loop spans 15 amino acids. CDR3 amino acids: CASSPRSEGTYEQYF. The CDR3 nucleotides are TGTGCCAGCTCACCAAGGTCGGAGGGGACCTACGAGCAGTACTTC.

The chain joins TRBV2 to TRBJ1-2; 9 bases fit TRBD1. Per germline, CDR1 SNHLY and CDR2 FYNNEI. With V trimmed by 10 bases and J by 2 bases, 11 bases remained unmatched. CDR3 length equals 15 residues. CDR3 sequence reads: CATSRTGQGNYGYTF. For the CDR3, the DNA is TGTGCCACCTCTCGAACGGGACAGGGAAACTATGGCTACACCTTC.

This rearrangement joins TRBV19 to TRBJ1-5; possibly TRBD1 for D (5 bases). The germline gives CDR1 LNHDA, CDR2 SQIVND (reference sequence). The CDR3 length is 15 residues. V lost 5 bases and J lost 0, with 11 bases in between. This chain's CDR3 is CASSQGSYSNQPQHF. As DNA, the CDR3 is TGTGCCAGTAGTCAGGGTTCCTATAGCAATCAGCCCCAGCATTTT. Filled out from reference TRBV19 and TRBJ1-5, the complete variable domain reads DGGITQSPKYLFRKEGQNVTLSCEQNLNHDAMYWYRQDPGQGLRLIYYSQIVNDFQKGDIAEGYSVSREKKESFPLTVTSAQKNPTAFYLCASSQGSYSNQPQHFGDGTRLSIL.